The following is a T cell receptor beta chain sequence with its context. Its antigen is not known. A single record per CDR3 protein comes from TCRdb applying MiXCR to the RACE reads. The data contain approximately 180,000 distinct CDR3 sequences, under 35% of them seen just once; the ten biggest clones take up 2.5% to 3.5%. Time point here: pre-sensitization, week 0. Treatment defined: therapeutic diphenylcyclopropenone sensitization with weekly scalp DPC. Total RNA extraction was carried out from unfractionated whole blood. These data belong to a study of human T cells and chemical hapten exposure. Study-wide context: The study sensitized with 2% DPC on a roughly 2 cm by roughly 2 cm patch of upper inner arm skin. Findings of the study overall: The number of TCRs above 1 in 1000 frequency did not change after DPC sensitization. There was a positive correlation between PT1 expanded TCR counts and patch test score.

This clonotype originated in a woman in her twenties or thirties with alopecia areata. Some clones in this sample may be carry-over from other donors' samples. The sequencing used whole blood, collected in connection with sensitization to the hapten diphenylcyclopropenone (DPC).

CDR3 region: CASHSGGADTQYF. The CDR3 DNA sequence: TGTGCCAGCCATAGCGGGGGGGCCGATACGCAGTATTTT. The chain joins TRBV6-5 to TRBJ2-3, with 11 bases aligning to TRBD2. The CDR3 length is 13 residues. V gave up 8 bases and J gave up 6 bases; unmatched junction bases: 4. Looked up from germline, CDR1 is MNHEY and CDR2 is SVGAGI.